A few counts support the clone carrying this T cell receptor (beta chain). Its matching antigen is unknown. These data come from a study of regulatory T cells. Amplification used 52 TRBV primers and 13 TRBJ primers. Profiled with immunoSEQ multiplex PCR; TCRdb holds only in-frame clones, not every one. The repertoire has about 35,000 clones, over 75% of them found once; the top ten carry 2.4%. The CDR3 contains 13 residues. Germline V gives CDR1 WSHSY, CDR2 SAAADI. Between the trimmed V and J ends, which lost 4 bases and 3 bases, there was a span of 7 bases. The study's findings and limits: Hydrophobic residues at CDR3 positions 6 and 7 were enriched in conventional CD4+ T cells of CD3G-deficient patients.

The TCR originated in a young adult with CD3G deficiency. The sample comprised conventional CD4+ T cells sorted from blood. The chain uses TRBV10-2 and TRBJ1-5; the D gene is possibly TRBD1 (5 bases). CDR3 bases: TGCGCCAGCAGTGGACAGATCAATCAGCCCCAGCATTTT. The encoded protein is CASSGQINQPQHF.